This TCR beta chain was identified in a study of spatial heterogeneity in lung cancer. Study-level information: TCR and UMI combinations that were unique each appeared, on average, more than ten times in raw reads. Notes on the study in general: There were more appearances of ubiquitous expanded tumor TCRs in blood at resection than at follow-up.

As to time point: blood at routine non-recurrence follow-up after resection. Whole RNA came from tumor, nontumor lung or frozen PBMC and was sequenced without being sorted. This clonotype appeared a few times. The antigen is unknown. The library protocol tagged each TCR cDNA with a unique molecular identifier. One entry per CDR3 protein results from TCRdb running MiXCR on the 5' RACE reads. The repertoire holds about 120,000 distinct CDR3 sequences, more than 10% seen once, with around 16% in the top ten. Germline CDR1 reads SNHLY; CDR2 reads FYNNEI. The V end lost 3 bases, the J end lost 1 base, and 14 bases lay between the germline ends. This CDR3 is 16 amino acids long.

This chain links TRBV2 with TRBJ2-3, with TRBD2 as a possible D gene (5 bases). The receptor was derived from a male donor with early-stage non-small cell lung cancer. The specimen comprised PBMCs, sampled at follow-up. The CDR3: CASSDGSPPGTDTQYF. CDR3 coding DNA: TGTGCCAGCAGTGATGGGAGCCCTCCGGGCACAGATACGCAGTATTTT.